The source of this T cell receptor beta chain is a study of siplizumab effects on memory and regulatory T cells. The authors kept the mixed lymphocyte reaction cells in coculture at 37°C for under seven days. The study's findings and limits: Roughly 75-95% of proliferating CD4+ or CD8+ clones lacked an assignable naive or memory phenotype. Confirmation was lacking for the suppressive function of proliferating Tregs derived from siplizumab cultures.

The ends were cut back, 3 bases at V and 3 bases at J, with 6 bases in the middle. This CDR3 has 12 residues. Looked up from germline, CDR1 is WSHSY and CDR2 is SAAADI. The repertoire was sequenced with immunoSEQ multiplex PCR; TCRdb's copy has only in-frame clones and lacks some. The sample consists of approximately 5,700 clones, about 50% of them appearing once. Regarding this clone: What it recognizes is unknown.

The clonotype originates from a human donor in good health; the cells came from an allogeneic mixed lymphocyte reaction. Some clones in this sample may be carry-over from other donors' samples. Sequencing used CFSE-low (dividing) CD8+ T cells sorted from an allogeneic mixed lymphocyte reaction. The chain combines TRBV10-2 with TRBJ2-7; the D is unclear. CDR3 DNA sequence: TGCGCCAGCAGTGAAGGTGGCTACGAGCAGTACTTC. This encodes CASSEGGYEQYF.